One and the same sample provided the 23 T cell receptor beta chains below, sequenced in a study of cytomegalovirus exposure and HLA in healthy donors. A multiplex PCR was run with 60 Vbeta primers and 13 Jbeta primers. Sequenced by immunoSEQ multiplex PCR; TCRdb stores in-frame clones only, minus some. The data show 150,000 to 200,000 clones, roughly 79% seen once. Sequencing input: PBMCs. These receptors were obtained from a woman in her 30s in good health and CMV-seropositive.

The CDR3 nucleotides are TGTGCCACCAGTGTAAACAGCGGCCGGGAGCAGTTCTTC. It specifies CATSVNSGREQFF. The chain combines TRBV15 with TRBJ2-1; D perhaps matches TRBD2 (5 bases). Germline CDR1 is LNHNV and CDR2 is YYDKDF (reference sequence). The V end was cut by 6 bases, the J end by 10 bases, with 16 bases between. CDR3 length equals 13 residues. Looking up the rest from reference TRBV15 and TRBJ2-1 gives the full variable domain: DAMVIQNPRYQVTQFGKPVTLSCSQTLNHNVMYWYQQKSSQAPKLLFHYYDKDFNNEADTPDNFQSRRPNTSFCFLDIRSPGLGDTAMYLCATSVNSGREQFFGPGTRLTVL.

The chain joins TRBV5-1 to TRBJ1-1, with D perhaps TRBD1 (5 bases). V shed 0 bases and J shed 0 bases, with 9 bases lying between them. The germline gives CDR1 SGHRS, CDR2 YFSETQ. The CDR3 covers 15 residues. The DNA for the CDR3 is TGCGCCAGCAGCTTGGTTTCAGGGATGAACACTGAAGCTTTCTTT. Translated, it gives CASSLVSGMNTEAFF.

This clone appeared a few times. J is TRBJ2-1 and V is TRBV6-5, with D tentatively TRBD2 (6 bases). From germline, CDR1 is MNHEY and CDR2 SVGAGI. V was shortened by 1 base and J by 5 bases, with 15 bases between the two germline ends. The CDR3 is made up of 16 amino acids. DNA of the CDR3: TGTGCCAGCAGTTACTACCGGAGGGCCGGCCACAATGAGCAGTTCTTC. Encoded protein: CASSYYRRAGHNEQFF.

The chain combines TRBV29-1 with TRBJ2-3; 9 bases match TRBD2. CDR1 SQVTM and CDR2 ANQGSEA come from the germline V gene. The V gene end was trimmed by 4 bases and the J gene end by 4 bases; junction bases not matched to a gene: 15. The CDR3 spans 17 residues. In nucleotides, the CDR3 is TGCAGCGTTGTGTTTTCCGTACGAGCGGGGGGACCAGATACGCAGTATTTT. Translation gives CSVVFSVRAGGPDTQYF.

The CDR3 region has the DNA TGCGCCAGCAGTGAGTTGGTGACTAGCGGGAGAAGGAATGAGCAGTTCTTC. Residues: CASSELVTSGRRNEQFF. This chain connects TRBV10-2 to TRBJ2-1; TRBD2 matches at 12 bases. The CDR3 sequence is 17 residues long. V trimming: 1 base; J trimming: 7 bases; junction bases outside the gene matches: 8. The germline V gene encodes CDR1 WSHSY and CDR2 SAAADI.

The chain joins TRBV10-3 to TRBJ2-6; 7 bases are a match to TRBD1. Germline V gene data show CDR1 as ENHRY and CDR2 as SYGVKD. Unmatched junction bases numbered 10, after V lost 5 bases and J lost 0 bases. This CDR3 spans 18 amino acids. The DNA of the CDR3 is TGTGCCATCAGTTTCAACAGGGGAAGGGGCTCTGGGGCCAACGTCCTGACTTTC. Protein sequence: CAISFNRGRGSGANVLTF.

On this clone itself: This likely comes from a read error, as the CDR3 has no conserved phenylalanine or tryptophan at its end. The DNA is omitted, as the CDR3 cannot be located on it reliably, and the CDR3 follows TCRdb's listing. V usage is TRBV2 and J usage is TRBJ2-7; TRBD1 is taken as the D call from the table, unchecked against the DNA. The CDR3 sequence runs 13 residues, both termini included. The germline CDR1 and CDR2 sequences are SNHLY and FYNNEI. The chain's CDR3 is CASSVNPGQGPLG.

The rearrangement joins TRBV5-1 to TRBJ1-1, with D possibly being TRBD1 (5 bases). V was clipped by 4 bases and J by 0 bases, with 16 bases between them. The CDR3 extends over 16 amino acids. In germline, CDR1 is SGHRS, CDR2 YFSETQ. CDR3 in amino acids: CASSPGGGGMNTEAFF. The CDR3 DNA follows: TGCGCCAGCAGCCCTGGGGGAGGTGGGATGAACACTGAAGCTTTCTTT. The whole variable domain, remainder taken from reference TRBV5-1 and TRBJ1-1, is KAGVTQTPRYLIKTRGQQVTLSCSPISGHRSVSWYQQTPGQGLQFLFEYFSETQRNKGNFPGRFSGRQFSNSRSEMNVSTLELGDSALYLCASSPGGGGMNTEAFFGQGTRLTVV.

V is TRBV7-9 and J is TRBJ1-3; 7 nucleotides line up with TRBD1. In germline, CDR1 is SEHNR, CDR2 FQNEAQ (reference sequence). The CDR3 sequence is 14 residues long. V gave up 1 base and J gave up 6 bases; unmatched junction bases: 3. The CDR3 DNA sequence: TGTGCCAGCAGCTTAGGACAGGGTTCAAACACCATATATTTT. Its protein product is CASSLGQGSNTIYF.

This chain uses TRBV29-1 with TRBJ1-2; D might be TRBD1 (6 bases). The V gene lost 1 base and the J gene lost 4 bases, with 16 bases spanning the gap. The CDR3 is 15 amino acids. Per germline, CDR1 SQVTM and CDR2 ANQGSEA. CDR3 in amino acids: CSVEGTADGPYGYTF. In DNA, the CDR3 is TGCAGCGTTGAAGGGACAGCTGACGGCCCCTATGGCTACACCTTC. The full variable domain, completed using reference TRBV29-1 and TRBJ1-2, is SAVISQKPSRDICQRGTSLTIQCQVDSQVTMMFWYRQQPGQSLTLIATANQGSEATYESGFVIDKFPISRPNLTFSTLTVSNMSPEDSSIYLCSVEGTADGPYGYTFGSGTRLTVV.

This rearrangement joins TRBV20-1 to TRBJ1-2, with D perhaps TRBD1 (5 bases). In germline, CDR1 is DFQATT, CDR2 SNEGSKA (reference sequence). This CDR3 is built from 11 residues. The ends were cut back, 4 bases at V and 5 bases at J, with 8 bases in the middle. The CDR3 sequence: CSANGGYGYTF. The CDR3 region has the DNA TGCAGTGCTAACGGGGGGTATGGCTACACCTTC.

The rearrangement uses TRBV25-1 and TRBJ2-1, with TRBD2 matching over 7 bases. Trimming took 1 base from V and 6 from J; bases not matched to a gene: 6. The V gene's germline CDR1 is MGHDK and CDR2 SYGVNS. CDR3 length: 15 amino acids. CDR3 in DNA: TGTGCCAGCAGTGAATGGGGGGGAGTGGGCAATGAGCAGTTCTTC. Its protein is CASSEWGGVGNEQFF.

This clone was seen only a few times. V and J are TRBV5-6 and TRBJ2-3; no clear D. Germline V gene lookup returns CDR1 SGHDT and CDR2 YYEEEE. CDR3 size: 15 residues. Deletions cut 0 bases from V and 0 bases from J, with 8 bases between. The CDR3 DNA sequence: TGTGCCAGCAGCTTGGTCGAGTTGAGCACAGATACGCAGTATTTT. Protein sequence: CASSLVELSTDTQYF.

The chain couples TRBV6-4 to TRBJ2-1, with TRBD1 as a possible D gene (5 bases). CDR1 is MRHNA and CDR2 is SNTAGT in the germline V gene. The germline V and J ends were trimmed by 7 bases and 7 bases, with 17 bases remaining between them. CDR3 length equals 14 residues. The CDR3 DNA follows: TGTGCCAGCACCCCAAGACAGAGGTGGAATGAGCAGTTCTTC. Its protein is CASTPRQRWNEQFF.

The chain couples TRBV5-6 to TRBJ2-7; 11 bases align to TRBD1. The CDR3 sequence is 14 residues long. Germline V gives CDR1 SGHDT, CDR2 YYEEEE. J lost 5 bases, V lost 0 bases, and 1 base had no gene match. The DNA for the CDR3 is TGTGCCAGCAGCTTGGGGGACAGGGGGGACGAGCAGTACTTC. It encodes CASSLGDRGDEQYF.

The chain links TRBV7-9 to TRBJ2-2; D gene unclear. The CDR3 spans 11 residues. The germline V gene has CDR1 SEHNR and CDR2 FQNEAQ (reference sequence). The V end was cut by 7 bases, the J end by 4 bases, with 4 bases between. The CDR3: CASTSTGELFF. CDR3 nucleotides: TGTGCCAGCACTAGCACCGGGGAGCTGTTTTTT.

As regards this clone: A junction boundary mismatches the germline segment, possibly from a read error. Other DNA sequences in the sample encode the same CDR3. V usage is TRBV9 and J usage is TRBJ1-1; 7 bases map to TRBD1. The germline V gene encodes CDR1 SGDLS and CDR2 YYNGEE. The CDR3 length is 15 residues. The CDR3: CASSVDPTGNTEAFF. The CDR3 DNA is TGTGCCAGCAGCGTAGATCCGACAGGGAACACTGAGGCTTTCTTT. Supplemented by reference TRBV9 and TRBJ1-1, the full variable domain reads DSGVTQTPKHLITATGQRVTLRCSPRSGDLSVYWYQQSLDQGLQFLIQYYNGEERAKGNILERFSAQQFPDLHSELNLSSLELGDSALYFCASSVDPTGNTEAFFGQGTRLTVV.

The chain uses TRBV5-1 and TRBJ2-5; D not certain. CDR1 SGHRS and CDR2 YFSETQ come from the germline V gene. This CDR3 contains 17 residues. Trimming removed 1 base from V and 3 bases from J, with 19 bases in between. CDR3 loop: CASSLLGSGQPKETQYF. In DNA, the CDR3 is TGCGCCAGCAGCTTGTTGGGCAGTGGCCAACCTAAAGAGACCCAGTACTTC.

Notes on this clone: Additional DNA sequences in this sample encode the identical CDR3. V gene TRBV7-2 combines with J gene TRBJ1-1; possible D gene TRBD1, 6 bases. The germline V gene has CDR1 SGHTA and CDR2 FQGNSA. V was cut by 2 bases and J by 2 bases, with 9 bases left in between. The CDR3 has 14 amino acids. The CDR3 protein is CASSLNRANTEAFF. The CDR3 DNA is TGTGCCAGCAGCTTAAACAGGGCCAACACTGAAGCTTTCTTT.

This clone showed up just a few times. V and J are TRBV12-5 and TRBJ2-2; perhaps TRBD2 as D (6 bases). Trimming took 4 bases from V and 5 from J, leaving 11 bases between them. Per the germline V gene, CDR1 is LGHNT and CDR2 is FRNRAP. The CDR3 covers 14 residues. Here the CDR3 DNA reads TGTGCTAGTGGTTCGTTACTAGCTACCGGGGAGCTGTTTTTT. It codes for CASGSLLATGELFF.

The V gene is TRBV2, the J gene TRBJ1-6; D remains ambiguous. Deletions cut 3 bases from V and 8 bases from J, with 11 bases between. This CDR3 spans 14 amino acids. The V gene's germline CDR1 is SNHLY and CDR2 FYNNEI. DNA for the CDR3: TGTGCCAGCAGTGAGGCCCGTCAGGATTCACCCCTCCACTTT. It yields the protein CASSEARQDSPLHF.

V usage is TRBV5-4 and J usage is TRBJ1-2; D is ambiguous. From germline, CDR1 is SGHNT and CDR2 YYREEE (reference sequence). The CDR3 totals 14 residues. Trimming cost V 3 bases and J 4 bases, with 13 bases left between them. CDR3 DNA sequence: TGTGCCAGCAGCTCGCCGCGGAGTGGCTATGGCTACACCTTC. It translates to CASSSPRSGYGYTF.

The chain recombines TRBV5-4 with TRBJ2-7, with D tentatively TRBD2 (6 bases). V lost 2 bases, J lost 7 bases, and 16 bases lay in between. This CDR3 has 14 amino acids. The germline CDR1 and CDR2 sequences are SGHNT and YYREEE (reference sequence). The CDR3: CASSFSLPAGEQYF. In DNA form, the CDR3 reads TGTGCCAGCAGCTTCAGCCTACCCGCGGGAGAGCAGTACTTC.